This section outlines one T cell receptor beta chain sequence together with its context. The antigen is undetermined. The germline V gene has CDR1 MDHEN and CDR2 SYDVKM. Trimming removed 6 bases at V and 4 bases at J, with 13 bases between. The CDR3 spans 14 residues. This sample is part of a study of OX40 agonist ivuxolimab in advanced cancers. Whole-study results and caveats: At 0.1 to 3.0 mg/kg, CD4+ and CD8+ blood T cells expanded clonally by week 6.

Data came from immunoSEQ multiplex PCR; TCRdb stores just in-frame clones and leaves some out. Of 68,000 or so clones in the sample, approximately 81% were seen once. The chain couples TRBV28 to TRBJ2-1; perhaps D is TRBD1 or TRBD2 (5 bases each). The specimen was CD4+ or CD8+ T cells sorted from blood, collected in a trial of the OX40 agonist ivuxolimab. The clonotype originates from an adult with an advanced solid tumor such as melanoma, head and neck, liver or kidney cancer. CDR3 DNA: TGTGCCAGCAGGGGGACCCGGGCGTACAATGAGCAGTTCTTC. Its protein is CASRGTRAYNEQFF.